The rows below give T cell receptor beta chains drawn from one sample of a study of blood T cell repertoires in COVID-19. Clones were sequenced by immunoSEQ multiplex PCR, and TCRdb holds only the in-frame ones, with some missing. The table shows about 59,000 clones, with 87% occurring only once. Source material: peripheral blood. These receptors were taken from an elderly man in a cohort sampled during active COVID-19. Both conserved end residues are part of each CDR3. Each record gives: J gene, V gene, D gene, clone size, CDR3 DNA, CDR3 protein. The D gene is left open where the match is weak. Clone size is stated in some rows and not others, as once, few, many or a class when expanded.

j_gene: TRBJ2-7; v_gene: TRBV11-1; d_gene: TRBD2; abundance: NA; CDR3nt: TGTGCCAGCAGCTTAGGTGGAGCGGGAGGGACATACGAGCAGTACTTC; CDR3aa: CASSLGGAGGTYEQYF
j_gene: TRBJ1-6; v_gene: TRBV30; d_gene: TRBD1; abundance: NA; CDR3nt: TGTGCCTGGAGCGGACAGACAGGGTTCCTCCACTTT; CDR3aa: CAWSGQTGFLHF
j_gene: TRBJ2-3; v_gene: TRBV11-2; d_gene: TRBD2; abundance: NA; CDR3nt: TGTGCCAGCAGCTTAGTTACTAGCGGGGGGCGTAGCACAGATACGCAGTATTTT; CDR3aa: CASSLVTSGGRSTDTQYF
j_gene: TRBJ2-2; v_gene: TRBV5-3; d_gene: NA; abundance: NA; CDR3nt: TGTGCCAGAAGCTTGACAGGGTCCACCGGGGAGCTGTTTTTT; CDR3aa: CARSLTGSTGELFF
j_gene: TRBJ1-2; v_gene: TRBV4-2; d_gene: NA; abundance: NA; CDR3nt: TGTGCCAGCAGCCACCCTACCCAGGGCTCTGGCTACACCTTC; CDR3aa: CASSHPTQGSGYTF
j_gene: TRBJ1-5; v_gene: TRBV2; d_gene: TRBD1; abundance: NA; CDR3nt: TGTGCCAGCAGTTTTAGGACAGGGTATCAGCCCCAGCATTTT; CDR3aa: CASSFRTGYQPQHF
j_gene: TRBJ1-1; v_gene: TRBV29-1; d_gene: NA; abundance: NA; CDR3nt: TGCAGCGTTGGGGGCCTCAGCACTGAAGCTTTCTTT; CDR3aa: CSVGGLSTEAFF
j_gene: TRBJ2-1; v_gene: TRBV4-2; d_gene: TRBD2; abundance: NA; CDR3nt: TGTGCCAGCAGCCCAAGCGGGGGGGACTACAATGAGCAGTTCTTC; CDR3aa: CASSPSGGDYNEQFF
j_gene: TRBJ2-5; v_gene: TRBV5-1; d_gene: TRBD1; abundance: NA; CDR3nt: TGCGCCAGCAGCCCGGGACAGGGGGCGGGCGAGACCCAGTACTTC; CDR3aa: CASSPGQGAGETQYF
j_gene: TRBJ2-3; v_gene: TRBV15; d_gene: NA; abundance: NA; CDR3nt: TGTGCCACCAGCAGAGTCAGCAGGACAGATACGCAGTATTTT; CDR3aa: CATSRVSRTDTQYF
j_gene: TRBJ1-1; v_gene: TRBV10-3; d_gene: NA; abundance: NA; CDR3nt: TGTGCCATCAGTGATGTCGTAAAGAACACTGAAGCTTTCTTT; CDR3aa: CAISDVVKNTEAFF
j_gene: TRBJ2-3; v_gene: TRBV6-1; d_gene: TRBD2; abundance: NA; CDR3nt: TGTGCCAGCAGTGAACTAGCGGGGGCCAACGAGGGTACGCAGTATTTT; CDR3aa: CASSELAGANEGTQYF
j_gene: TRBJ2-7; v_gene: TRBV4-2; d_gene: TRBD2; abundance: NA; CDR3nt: TGTGCCAGCAGCCAAGATCCCCGGCGGGGGGGCTACTACGAGCAGTACTTC; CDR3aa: CASSQDPRRGGYYEQYF
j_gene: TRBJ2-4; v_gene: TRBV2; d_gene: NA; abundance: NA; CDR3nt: TGTGCCACCCGGGGGAAACTAGCCAAAAACATTCAGTACTTC; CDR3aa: CATRGKLAKNIQYF
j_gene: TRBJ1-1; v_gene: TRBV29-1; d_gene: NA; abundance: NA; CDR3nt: TGCAGCGTCTTGAGGGTCGGTAACACTGAAGCTTTCTTT; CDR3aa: CSVLRVGNTEAFF
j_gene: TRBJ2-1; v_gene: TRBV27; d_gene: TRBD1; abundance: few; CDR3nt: TGTGCCAGCAGTTGGGACAGGGAGGGTGAGCAGTTCTTC; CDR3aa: CASSWDREGEQFF
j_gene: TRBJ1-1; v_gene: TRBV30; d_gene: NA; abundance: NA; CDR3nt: TGTGCCTGGTGGACTGCCATGAACACTGAAGCTTTCTTT; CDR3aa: CAWWTAMNTEAFF
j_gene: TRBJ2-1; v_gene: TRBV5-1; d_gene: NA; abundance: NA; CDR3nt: TGCGCCAGCAGCTTGGAATCCCCGGTCGGGCAGTTCTTC; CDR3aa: CASSLESPVGQFF
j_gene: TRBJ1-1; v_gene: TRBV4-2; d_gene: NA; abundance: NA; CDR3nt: TGTGCCAGCAGCCAAGATCTGGCAGGTGTAACAGCTTTCTTT; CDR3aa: CASSQDLAGVTAFF
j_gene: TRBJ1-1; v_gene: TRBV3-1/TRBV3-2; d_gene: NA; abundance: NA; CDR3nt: TGTGCCAGCAGCCAAAACGGGATGAACACTGAAGCTTTCTTT; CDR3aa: CASSQNGMNTEAFF
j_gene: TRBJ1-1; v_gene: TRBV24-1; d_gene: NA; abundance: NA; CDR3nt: TGTGCCACCAGTGATTTCGGGGCGATGGACAGCCTATTGAACACTGAAGCTTTCTTT; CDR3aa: CATSDFGAMDSLLNTEAFF
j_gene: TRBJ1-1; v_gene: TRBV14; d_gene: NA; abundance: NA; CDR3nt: TGTGCCAGCAGCCAAGATGCGGCCACTGAAGCTTTCTTT; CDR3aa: CASSQDAATEAFF
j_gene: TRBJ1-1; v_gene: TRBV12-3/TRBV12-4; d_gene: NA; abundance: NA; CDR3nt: TGTGCCAGCAGTTCCTTCACTGAAGCTTTCTTT; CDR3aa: CASSSFTEAFF
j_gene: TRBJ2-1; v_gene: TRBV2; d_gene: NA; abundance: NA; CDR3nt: TGTGCCAGCAGTGTTGGTGGCTCCCGCAATGAGCAGTTCTTC; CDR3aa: CASSVGGSRNEQFF
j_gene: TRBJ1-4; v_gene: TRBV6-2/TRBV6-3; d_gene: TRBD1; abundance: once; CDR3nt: TGTGCCAGCAGTTACGTACCAGGGGGCATCAAGGAAAAACTGTTTTTT; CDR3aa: CASSYVPGGIKEKLFF
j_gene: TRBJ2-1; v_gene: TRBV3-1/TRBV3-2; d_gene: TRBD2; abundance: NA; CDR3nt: TGTGCCAGCACCCGACTAGCGGGAGGGCCAATCCTCTTC; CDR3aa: CASTRLAGGPILF
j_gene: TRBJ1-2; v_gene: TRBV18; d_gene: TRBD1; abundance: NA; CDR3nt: TGTGCCAGCTCACCGGGACAGAACTATGGCTACACCTTC; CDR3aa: CASSPGQNYGYTF
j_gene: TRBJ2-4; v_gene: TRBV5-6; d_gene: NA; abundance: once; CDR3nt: TGTGCCAGCAGCCCCAGAAGTATGGCCAAAAACATTCAGTACTTC; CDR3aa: CASSPRSMAKNIQYF
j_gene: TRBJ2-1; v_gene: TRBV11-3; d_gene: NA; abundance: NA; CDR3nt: TGTGCCAGCAGCTTTAGGGGTCCCAATGAGCAGTTCTTC; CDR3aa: CASSFRGPNEQFF
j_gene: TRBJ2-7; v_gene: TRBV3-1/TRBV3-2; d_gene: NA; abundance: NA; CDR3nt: TGTGCCAGCAGCCATTCCGGGACTCGGTCCTACGAGCAGTACTTC; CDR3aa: CASSHSGTRSYEQYF
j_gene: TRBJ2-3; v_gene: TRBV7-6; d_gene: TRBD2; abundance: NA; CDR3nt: TGTGCCAGCAGCTTAGGTCCGGGAGGGCCGTCAGATACGCAGTATTTT; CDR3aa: CASSLGPGGPSDTQYF
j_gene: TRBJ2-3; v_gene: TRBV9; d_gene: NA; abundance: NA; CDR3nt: TGTGCCAGCAGCGCACCGGGGGGCGAGACTAGCACAGATACGCAGTATTTT; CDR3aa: CASSAPGGETSTDTQYF
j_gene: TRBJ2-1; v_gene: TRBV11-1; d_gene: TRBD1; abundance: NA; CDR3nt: TGTGCCAGCAGCCCTAGACAGGGGCACTCCTACAATGAGCAGTTCTTC; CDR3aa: CASSPRQGHSYNEQFF
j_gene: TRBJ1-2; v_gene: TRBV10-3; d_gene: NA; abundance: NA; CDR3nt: TGTGCCATCAGTGAGTTGGGGGCGCAGGCTCATGGCTACACCTTC; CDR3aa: CAISELGAQAHGYTF
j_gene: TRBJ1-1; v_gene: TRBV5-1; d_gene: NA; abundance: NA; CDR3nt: TGCGCCAGCAGCTTGGCATGGGCATTGGACACTGAAGCTTTCTTT; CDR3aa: CASSLAWALDTEAFF
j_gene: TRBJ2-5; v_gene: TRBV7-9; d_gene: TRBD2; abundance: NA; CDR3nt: TGTGCCAGCAGCTTGGGGGGACTAGCGGGAGGTGGGACCCAGTACTTC; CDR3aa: CASSLGGLAGGGTQYF
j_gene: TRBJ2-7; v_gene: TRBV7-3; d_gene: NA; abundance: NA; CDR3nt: TGTGCCAGCAGCTTAGGTGGGCAGCCTTACGAGCAGTACTTC; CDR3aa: CASSLGGQPYEQYF
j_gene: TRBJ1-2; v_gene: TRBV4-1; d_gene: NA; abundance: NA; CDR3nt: TGCGCCAGCAGCCAAGATGCGGTTAAGACGGCTAACTATGGCTACACCTTC; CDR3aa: CASSQDAVKTANYGYTF
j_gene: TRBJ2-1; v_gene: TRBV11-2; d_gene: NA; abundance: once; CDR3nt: TGTGCCAGCAGCCGTTACAATGAGCAGTTCTTC; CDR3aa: CASSRYNEQFF
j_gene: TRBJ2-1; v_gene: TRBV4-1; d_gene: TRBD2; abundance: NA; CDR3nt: TGCGCCAGCAGCCAAGGAGTGGGACTAGCGGGGGGGAGTTACAATGAGCAGTTCTTC; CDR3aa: CASSQGVGLAGGSYNEQFF
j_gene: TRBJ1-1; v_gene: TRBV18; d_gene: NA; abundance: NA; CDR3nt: TGTGCCAGCTCACCCGGACAGAACACTGAAGCTTTCTTT; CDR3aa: CASSPGQNTEAFF
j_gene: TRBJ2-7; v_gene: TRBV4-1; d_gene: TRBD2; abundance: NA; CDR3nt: TGCGCCAGCAGCCAAAGTGGCGGGAGCTACGAGCAGTACTTC; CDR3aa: CASSQSGGSYEQYF
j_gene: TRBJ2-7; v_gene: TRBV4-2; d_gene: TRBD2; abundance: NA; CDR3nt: TGTGCCAGCAGCCAAGAAGTGAGGCGGGGGGGAACCTACGAGCAGTACTTC; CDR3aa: CASSQEVRRGGTYEQYF
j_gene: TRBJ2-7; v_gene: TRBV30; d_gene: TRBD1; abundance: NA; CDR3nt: TGTGCCTGGAGTGCTACAGGGGGGCTCTACGAGCAGTACTTC; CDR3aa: CAWSATGGLYEQYF
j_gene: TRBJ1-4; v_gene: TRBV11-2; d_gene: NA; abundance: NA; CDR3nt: TGTGCCAGCAGCTTAGTTGGAGGATCTAATGAAAAACTGTTTTTT; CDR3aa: CASSLVGGSNEKLFF
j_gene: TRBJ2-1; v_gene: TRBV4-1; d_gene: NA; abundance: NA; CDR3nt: TGCGCCAGCAGCCAAGTTTATGGACTTGGGCAGTTCTTC; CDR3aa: CASSQVYGLGQFF
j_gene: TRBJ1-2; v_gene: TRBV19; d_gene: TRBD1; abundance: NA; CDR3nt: TGTGCCAGTACACAGGGGAACTATGGCTACACCTTC; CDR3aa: CASTQGNYGYTF
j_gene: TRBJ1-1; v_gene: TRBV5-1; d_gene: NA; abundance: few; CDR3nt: TGCGCCAGCAGCTGGGACACAAGGTCTCAAGCTTTCTTT; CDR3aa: CASSWDTRSQAFF
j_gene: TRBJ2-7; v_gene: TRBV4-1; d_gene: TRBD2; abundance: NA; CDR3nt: TGCGCCAGCAGCCCGAGGGGACTAGCTGATGCCTACGAGCAGTACTTC; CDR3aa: CASSPRGLADAYEQYF
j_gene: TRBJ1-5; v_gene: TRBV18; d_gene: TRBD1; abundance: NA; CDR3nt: TGTGCCAGCTCGTCCGGGACAGGGGGCACTGGGAATCAGCCCCAGCATTTT; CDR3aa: CASSSGTGGTGNQPQHF
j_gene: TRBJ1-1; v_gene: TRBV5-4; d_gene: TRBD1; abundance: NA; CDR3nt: TGTGCCAGCAGAGTCTCTGGGACAGCTATGAACACTGAAGCTTTCTTT; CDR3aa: CASRVSGTAMNTEAFF
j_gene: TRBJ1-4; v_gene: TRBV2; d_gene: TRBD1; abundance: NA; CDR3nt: TGTGCCAGCAGAGGACAGGAGACTAATGAAAAACTGTTTTTT; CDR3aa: CASRGQETNEKLFF
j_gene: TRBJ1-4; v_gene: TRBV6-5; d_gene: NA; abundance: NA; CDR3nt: TGTGCCAGCAGGCGACAGTTTTCAACTAATGAAAAACTGTTTTTT; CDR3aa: CASRRQFSTNEKLFF